This entry features one T cell receptor beta chain sequence. No antigen is known for it. This entry is derived from a study of OX40 agonist ivuxolimab in advanced cancers. Across the whole study: Among those treated, three patients had partial responses, one with hepatocellular carcinoma and two with cutaneous melanoma.

Blood sampling was done at baseline, cycle 4 day 1, and cycle 7 day 1. The study's findings and limits: Both blood CD4+ and CD8+ T cells showed clonal growth by week 6 at 0.1 to 3.0 mg/kg.

Assay used: immunoSEQ multiplex PCR; TCRdb lists only in-frame clones, some missing. The data contain around 62,000 clones, around nine tenths of them singletons. The origin of this receptor is an adult with an advanced solid tumor such as melanoma, head and neck, liver or kidney cancer. The source material was CD4+ or CD8+ T cells sorted from blood, sampled in a trial of the OX40 agonist ivuxolimab.

This CDR3 reads CASSWELSNEQFF. The CDR3 DNA reads TGCGCCAGCAGCTGGGAACTAAGTAATGAGCAGTTCTTC. The rearrangement uses TRBV4-3 and TRBJ2-1; D gene ambiguous. V lost 5 bases to trimming and J lost 7 bases, with 12 bases between them. In germline, CDR1 is LGHNA, CDR2 YSLEER. This CDR3 comprises 13 residues.